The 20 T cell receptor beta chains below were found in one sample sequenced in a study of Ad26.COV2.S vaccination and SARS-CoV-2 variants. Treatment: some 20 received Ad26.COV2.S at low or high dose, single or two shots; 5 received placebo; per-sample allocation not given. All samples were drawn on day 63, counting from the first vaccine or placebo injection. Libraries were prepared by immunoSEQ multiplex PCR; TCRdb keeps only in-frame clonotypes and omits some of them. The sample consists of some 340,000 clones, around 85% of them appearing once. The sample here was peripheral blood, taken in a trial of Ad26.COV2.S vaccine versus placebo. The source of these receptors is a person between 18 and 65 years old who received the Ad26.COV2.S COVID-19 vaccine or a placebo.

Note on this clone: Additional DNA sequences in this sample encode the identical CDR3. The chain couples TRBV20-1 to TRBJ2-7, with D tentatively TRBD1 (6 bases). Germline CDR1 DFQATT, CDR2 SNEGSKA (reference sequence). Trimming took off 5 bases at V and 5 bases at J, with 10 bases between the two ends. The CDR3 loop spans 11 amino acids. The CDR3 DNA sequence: TGCAGTGCTCGGGACAACCACGAGCAGTACTTC. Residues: CSARDNHEQYF.

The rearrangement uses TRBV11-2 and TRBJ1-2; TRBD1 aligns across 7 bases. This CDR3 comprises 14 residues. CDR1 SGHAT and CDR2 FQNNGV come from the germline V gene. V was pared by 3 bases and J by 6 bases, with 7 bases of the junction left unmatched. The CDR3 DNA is TGTGCCAGCAGCTTCACAGGGGCACCTGATGGCTACACCTTC. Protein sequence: CASSFTGAPDGYTF.

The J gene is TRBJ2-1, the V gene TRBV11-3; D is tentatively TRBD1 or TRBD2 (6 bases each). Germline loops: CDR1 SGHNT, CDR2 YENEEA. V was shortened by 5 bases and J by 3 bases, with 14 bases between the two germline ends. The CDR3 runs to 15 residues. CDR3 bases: TGTGCCAGCAGCCAAGGAGGGGGGTACTACAATGAGCAGTTCTTC. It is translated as CASSQGGGYYNEQFF.

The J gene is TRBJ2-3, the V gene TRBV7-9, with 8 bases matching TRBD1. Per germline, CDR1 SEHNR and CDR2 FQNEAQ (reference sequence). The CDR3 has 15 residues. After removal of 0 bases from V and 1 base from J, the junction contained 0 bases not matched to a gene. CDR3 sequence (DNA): TGTGCCAGCAGCTTAGCGACAGGGGGCACAGATACGCAGTATTTT. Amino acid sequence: CASSLATGGTDTQYF.

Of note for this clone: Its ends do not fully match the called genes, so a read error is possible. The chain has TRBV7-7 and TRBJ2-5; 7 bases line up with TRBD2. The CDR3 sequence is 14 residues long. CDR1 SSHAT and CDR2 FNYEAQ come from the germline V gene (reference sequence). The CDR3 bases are TGTGCTAGCAGCTCAAGCGGGGTAGAAGCGACCCAGTACTTC. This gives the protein CASSSSGVEATQYF.

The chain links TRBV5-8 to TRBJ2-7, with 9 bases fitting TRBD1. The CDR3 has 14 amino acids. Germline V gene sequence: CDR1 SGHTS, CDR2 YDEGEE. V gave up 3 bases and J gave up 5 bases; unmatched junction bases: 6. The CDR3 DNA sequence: TGTGCCAGCAGCTCGGACAGGGGCAGTGACGAGCAGTACTTC. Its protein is CASSSDRGSDEQYF.

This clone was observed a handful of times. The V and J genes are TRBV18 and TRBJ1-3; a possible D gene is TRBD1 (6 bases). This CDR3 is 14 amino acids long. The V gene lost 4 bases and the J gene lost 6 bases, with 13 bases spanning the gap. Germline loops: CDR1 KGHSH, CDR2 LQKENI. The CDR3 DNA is TGTGCCAGCTCACTCCAACAGGGTGAAAACACCATATATTTT. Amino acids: CASSLQQGENTIYF.

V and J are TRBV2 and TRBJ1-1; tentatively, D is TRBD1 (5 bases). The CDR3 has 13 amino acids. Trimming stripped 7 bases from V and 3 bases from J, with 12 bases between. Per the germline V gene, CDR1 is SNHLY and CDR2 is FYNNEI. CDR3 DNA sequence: TGTGCCAGCACGTTCAGGGTGGACACTGAAGCTTTCTTT. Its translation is CASTFRVDTEAFF.

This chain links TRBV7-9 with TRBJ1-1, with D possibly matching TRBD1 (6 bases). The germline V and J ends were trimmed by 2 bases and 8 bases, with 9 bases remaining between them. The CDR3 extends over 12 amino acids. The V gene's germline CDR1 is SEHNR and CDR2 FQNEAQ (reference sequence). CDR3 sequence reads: CASSLPGGEAFF. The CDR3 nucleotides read TGTGCCAGCAGCTTACCGGGGGGCGAAGCTTTCTTT.

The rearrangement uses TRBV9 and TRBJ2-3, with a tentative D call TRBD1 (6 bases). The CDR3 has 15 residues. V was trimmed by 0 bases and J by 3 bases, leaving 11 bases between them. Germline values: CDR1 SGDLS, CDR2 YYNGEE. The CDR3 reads CASSVEWGPTDTQYF. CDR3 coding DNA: TGTGCCAGCAGCGTAGAGTGGGGGCCGACAGATACGCAGTATTTT.

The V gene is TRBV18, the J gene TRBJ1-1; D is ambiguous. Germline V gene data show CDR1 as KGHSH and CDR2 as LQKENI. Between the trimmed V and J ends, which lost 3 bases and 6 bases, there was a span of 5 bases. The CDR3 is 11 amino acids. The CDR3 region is CASSPEAEAFF. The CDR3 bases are TGTGCCAGCTCACCCGAAGCTGAAGCTTTCTTT.

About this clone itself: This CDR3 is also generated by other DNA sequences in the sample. CDR3: CASSVGTGSYNEQFF. CDR3 DNA sequence: TGTGCCAGCAGCGTCGGGACAGGCTCCTACAATGAGCAGTTCTTC. The chain is built from TRBV9 and TRBJ2-1; 8 bases agree with TRBD1. The CDR3 runs 15 residues. CDR1 and CDR2 from the germline V gene are SGDLS and YYNGEE. V gave up 2 bases and J gave up 0 bases; unmatched junction bases: 1.

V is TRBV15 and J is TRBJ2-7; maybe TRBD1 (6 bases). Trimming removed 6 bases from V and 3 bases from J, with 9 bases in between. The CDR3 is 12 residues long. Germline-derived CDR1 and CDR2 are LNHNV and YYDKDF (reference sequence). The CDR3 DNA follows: TGTGCCACCAGGGACAGTCACTACGAGCAGTACTTC. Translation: CATRDSHYEQYF.

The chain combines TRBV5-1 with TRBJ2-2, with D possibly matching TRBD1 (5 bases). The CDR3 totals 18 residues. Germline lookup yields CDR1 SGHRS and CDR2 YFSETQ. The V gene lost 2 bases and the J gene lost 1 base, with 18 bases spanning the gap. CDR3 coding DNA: TGCGCCAGCAGCTTTACAGGTTCTAACCGGCAGAACACCGGGGAGCTGTTTTTT. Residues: CASSFTGSNRQNTGELFF.

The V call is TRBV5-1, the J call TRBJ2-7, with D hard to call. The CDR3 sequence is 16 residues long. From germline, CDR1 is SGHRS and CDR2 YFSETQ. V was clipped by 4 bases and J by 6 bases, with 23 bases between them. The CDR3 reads CASSAKPLNPRIEQYF. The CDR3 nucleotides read TGCGCCAGCAGCGCGAAACCGTTAAATCCGAGGATCGAGCAGTACTTC.

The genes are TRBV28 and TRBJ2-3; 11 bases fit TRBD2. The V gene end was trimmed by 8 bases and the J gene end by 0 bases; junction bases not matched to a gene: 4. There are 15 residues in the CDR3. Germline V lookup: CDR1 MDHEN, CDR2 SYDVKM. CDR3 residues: CASPPSGGSTDTQYF. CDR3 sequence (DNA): TGTGCCAGCCCTCCTAGCGGGGGGAGCACAGATACGCAGTATTTT.

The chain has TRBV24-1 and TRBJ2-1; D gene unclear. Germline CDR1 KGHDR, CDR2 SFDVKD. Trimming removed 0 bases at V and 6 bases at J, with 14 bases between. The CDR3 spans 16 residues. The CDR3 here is CATSDLHLGLGNEQFF. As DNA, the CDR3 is TGTGCCACCAGTGATTTGCATTTAGGCCTGGGCAATGAGCAGTTCTTC.

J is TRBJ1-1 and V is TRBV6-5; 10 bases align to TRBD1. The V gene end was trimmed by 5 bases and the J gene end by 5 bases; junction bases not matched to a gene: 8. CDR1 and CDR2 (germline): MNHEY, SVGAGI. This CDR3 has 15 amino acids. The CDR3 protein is CASSTRQGAGTEAFF. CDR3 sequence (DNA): TGTGCCAGCAGTACCCGACAGGGGGCCGGAACTGAAGCTTTCTTT.

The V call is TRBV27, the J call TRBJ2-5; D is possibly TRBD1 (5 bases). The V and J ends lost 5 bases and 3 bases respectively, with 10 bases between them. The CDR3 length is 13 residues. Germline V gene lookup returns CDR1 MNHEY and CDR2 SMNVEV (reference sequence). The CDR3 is CASSARREETQYF. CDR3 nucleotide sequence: TGTGCCAGCAGTGCTCGCAGGGAAGAGACCCAGTACTTC.

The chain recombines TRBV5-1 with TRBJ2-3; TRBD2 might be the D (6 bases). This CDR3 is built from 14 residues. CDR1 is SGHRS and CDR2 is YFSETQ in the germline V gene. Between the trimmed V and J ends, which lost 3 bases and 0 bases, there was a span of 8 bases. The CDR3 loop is CASSWGDSTDTQYF. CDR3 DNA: TGCGCCAGCAGCTGGGGGGACAGCACAGATACGCAGTATTTT.